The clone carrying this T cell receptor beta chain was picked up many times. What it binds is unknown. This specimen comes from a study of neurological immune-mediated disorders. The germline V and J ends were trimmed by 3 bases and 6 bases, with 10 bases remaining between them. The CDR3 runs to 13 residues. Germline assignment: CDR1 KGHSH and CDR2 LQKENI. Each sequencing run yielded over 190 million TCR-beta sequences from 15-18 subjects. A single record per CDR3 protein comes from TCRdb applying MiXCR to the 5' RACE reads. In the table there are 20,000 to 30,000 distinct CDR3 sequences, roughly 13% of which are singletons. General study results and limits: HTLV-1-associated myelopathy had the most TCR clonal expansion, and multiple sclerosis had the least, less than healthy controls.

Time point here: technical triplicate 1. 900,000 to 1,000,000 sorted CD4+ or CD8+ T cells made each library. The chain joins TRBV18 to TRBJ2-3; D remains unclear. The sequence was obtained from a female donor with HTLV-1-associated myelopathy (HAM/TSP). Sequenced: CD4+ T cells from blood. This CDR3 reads CASSPLAGDTQYF. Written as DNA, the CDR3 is TGTGCCAGCTCACCCCTTGCCGGGGATACGCAGTATTTT.